This TCR beta chain was recovered during a study of blood T cell repertoires in COVID-19. The wider study: The samples span acute and convalescent COVID-19 from the United States, Italy and Spain.

Under the authors' procedure: Using reference gene primer amplification, nucleated cell counts were estimated. Profiling relied on immunoSEQ multiplex PCR, and the TCRdb table lists in-frame clones only, not all of them. Clone size and V and J calls were adopted from that table, with D and trimming inferred from the DNA. The sample consists of more than 300,000 clones, more than 85% of them appearing once. This TCR derives from a woman aged 40 to 50 who had been exposed to COVID-19. Sequenced: PBMCs or T cells enriched from blood (not recorded which).

Written as DNA, the CDR3 is TGTGCCAGTAACCTTAGCGGGAGGTCCAACTACGAGCAGTACTTC. Residues: CASNLSGRSNYEQYF. The chain links TRBV19 to TRBJ2-7; 10 nucleotides match TRBD2. The V segment lost 7 bases and the J segment 3 bases; nucleotides outside the gene matches: 9. Germline loops: CDR1 LNHDA, CDR2 SQIVND (reference sequence). This CDR3 comprises 15 residues.